This TCR beta chain came from a study of T-cell reconstitution after alpha-beta-depleted transplantation in children. Study-wide results and caveats: Surviving recipient cells, namely T cells and thymic progenitors, were the source of high day-60 TCRbeta diversity in some patients. Several hundred expanded graft clones reportedly were the source of alpha-beta T cells about two months after transplant. One year after transplant, T-cell counts and diversity came mostly from newly produced T cells.

Unique molecular identifiers were used in preparing the TCRbeta library. TCRdb ran MiXCR on the PCR reads and lists one entry per CDR3 protein. The sample includes 200,000 to 300,000 distinct CDR3 sequences, roughly a quarter seen only once; the top ten take about 2.6%. There are many counts of this clonotype. Its cognate antigen is unknown. This TCR came from a girl aged 2-10 years with Fanconi anemia, due to receive a stem cell transplant. This sample comprised PBMCs, obtained before TCRalphabeta/CD19-depleted stem cell transplant.

DNA for the CDR3: TGTGCCAGCAGCTTAAAACTTCCGCGGGACTACAATGAGCAGTTCTTC. It is translated as CASSLKLPRDYNEQFF. This chain joins TRBV7-2 and TRBJ2-1; D is perhaps TRBD2 (6 bases). This CDR3 has 16 residues. Germline CDR1 and CDR2: SGHTA and FQGNSA. The V end lost 2 bases, the J end lost 3 bases, and 14 bases lay between the germline ends.